The clone carrying this T cell receptor (beta chain) was counted many times. The sample is drawn from a study of neurological immune-mediated disorders. MiXCR was run by TCRdb on the 5' RACE reads, yielding one entry per CDR3 protein. The sample contains approximately 85,000 distinct CDR3 sequences, around 4.7% of which appear only once. The time point denotes: longitudinal time-point 3. The sample comprised PBMCs. This receptor was taken from a woman aged 55-69 years with multiple sclerosis.

Written as DNA, the CDR3 is TGCGCCAGCAGCTTGCTTACTAGCACAGATACGCAGTATTTT. Translation gives CASSLLTSTDTQYF. The rearrangement uses TRBV5-1 and TRBJ2-3; D call uncertain. This CDR3 has 14 residues. Per germline, CDR1 SGHRS and CDR2 YFSETQ. Trimming stripped 1 base from V and 0 bases from J, with 6 bases between.